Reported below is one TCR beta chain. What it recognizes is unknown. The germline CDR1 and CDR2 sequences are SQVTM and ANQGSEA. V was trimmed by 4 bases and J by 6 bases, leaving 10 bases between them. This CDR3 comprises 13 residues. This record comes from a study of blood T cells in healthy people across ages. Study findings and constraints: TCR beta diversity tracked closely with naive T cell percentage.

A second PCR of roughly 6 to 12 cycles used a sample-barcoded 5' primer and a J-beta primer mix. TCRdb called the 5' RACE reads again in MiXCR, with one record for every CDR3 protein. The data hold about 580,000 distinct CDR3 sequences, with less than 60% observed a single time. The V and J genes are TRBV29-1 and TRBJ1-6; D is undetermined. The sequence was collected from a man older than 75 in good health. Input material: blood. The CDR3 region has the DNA TGCAGCGTTGGGGTGGACGGTAATTCACCCCTCCACTTT. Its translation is CSVGVDGNSPLHF.